This T cell receptor (beta chain) derives from a study of blood T cell repertoires in COVID-19 (dated by TCRdb to the early 2020s). The study in broad terms: Collaborator samples came from the United States, Italy and Spain and covered acute and convalescent phases of COVID-19. The material from the prospective study consisted of cDNA or gDNA derived from T cells, B-cell-depleted T cells, or PBMCs. The dataset comprised deeply sampled blood TCRbeta repertoires from subjects exposed to, actively infected with, or recovered from COVID-19. The repertoires were released in a freely available public database meant as a resource for research on the immune response to SARS-CoV-2. The samples were drawn from the first 160 participants of the ongoing ImmuneRACE study and from 1,254 subjects provided by 6 global collaborators. The sample metadata nearly always contained a de-identified subject ID, COVID-19 status, age in years and sex. HLA class I and class II types, where available, came from metadata supplied by the sample provider rather than from assay-based typing. The paper's findings and limits, for the study overall: The amount of clinical and demographic metadata varied by source and participant and was provided uncurated.

Collaborating institutions collected whole blood in K2EDTA tubes following their own protocols. For TCRbeta analysis, collaborator samples were shipped as frozen whole blood, as isolated PBMCs, or as DNA extracted from either sample type. As concerns this clone: Its antigen remains unidentified. No base quality information exists; no much larger clone differs at one position.

The immunoSEQ Assay, a bias-controlled multiplex PCR, was used to amplify TCRbeta CDR3 regions from genomic DNA. Processing in the source paper ran as follows. The number of nucleated cells in each sample was estimated from the amplification of reference gene primers within the assay. To quantify the absolute abundance of each unique TCRbeta CDR3 rearrangement, sequence reads were collapsed and filtered. For each sample, productive Simpson clonality was calculated as the square root of Simpson's diversity index over productive rearrangements. TCRdb stores this immuneACCESS table with in-frame sequences only. Part of the clones is absent; in the studies checked, under half of the shortfall reflects unresolved V genes, and no reason is known for the rest. The V and J calls and clone size come from that table; D and trimming were worked out from the DNA. The sample table records about 170,000 clones; roughly 89% of these occur just once. The top ten clones comprise approximately 4% of the sample.

From the cysteine up to the phenylalanine, the CDR3 has a length of 15 residues. Only the CDR3 DNA is retained, 45 bases long and in frame from the first base. Sequences SGHAT (CDR1) and FQNNGV (CDR2) are obtained from the germline V gene. V is pared back by 2 bases and J by 3 bases, with 14 bases lying between the germline termini. The chain uses TRBV11-2 and TRBJ2-7; the D gene is perhaps TRBD2, from 5 matching bases. Sequencing was carried out using peripheral blood. The sequence derives from a man aged 18 to 30 with active or convalescent COVID-19. The DNA reads as follows: TGTGCCAGCAGCTTAAGCCGGGGATTAGGCTACGAGCAGTACTTC. It is translated as CASSLSRGLGYEQYF.